The TCR beta chain under discussion was sequenced for a study of glioma-infiltrating T cells after dendritic cell vaccination. As for the study in general: Patients received autologous tumor lysate-pulsed dendritic cell vaccination between about 2003 and 2012.

CDR1 is SGHKS and CDR2 is YYEKEE in the germline V gene (reference sequence). This CDR3 is built from 15 residues. Germline trimming cut 1 base from V and 4 bases from J; bases unmatched to any gene: 3. Primers: 60 V beta forward and 13 J beta reverse. Sequencing used immunoSEQ multiplex PCR; TCRdb keeps in-frame clones, though not all of them. The table has almost 65,000 clones, more than 75% seen once. Concerning this clone itself: Its antigen remains unknown.

Findings and caveats of the study: Patients with more pretreatment TILs had longer time to progression and survival.

The V call is TRBV5-5, the J call TRBJ1-3; 9 nucleotides line up with TRBD1. The input for sequencing was blood, taken before dendritic cell vaccination. The TCR originated in a human donor with glioblastoma. This CDR3 is CASSLTGGVGNTIYF. The CDR3 nucleotides read TGTGCCAGCAGCTTGACAGGGGGCGTCGGAAACACCATATATTTT.